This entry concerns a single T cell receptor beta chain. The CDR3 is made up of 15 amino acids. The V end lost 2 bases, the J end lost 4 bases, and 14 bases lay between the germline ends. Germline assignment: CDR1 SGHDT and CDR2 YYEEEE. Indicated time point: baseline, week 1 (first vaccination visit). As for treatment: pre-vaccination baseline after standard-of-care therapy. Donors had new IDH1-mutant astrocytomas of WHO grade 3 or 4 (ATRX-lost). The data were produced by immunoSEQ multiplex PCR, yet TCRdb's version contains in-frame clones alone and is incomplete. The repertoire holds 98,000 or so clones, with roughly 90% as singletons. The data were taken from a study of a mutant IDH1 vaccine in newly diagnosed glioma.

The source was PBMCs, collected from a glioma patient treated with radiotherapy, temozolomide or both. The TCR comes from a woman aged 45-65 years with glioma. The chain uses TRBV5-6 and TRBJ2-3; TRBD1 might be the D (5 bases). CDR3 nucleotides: TGTGCCAGCAGCTTCGGAAGGGGAACGGCAGATACGCAGTATTTT. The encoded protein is CASSFGRGTADTQYF.